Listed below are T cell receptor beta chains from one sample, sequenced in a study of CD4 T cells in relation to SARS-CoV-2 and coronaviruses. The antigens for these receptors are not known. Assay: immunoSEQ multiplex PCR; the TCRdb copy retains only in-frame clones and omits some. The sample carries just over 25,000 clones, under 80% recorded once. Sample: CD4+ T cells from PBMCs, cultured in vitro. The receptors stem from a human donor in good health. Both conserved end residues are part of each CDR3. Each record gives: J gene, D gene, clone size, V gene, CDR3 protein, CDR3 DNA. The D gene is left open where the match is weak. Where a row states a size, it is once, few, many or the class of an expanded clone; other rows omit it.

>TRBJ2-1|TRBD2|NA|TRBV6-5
CASVPSGGIMNEQFF
TGTGCCAGCGTCCCTAGCGGGGGAATAATGAATGAGCAGTTCTTC
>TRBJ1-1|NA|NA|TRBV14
CASSQEEHQAAFF
TGTGCCAGCAGCCAAGAGGAACACCAAGCGGCTTTCTTT
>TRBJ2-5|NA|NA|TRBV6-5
CASRWTQKETQYF
TGTGCCAGCAGATGGACTCAAAAGGAGACCCAGTACTTC
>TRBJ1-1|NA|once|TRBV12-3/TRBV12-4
CASTSGVATEAFF
TGTGCCAGCACCTCCGGGGTAGCCACCGAAGCTTTCTTT
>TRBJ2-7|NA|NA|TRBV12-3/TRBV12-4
CASKGVSYEQYF
TGTGCCAGTAAGGGGGTCTCCTACGAGCAGTACTTC
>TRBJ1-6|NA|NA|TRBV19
CASTTGSSRSPLHF
TGTGCCAGCACGACCGGGAGCTCAAGGTCACCCCTCCACTTT
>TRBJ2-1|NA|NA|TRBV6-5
CASSLAGGTGGEQFF
TGTGCCAGCAGTTTAGCGGGGGGGACAGGGGGTGAGCAGTTCTTC
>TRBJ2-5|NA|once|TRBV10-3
CAISDLLGPGAQYF
TGTGCCATCAGTGACTTGTTGGGGCCCGGAGCCCAGTACTTC
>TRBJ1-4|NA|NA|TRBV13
CASSGRGFMGEKLFF
TGTGCCAGCAGCGGGAGGGGTTTCATGGGGGAAAAACTGTTTTTT
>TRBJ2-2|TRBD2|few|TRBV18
CASSPFTSGKGTGELFF
TGTGCCAGCTCACCGTTCACTAGCGGTAAAGGGACCGGGGAGCTGTTTTTT
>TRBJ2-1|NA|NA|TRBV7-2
CASSFQSEGEQFF
TGTGCCAGCAGCTTCCAGAGCGAAGGCGAGCAGTTCTTC
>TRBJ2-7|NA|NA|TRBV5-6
CASSPTRGWVEQYF
TGTGCCAGCAGCCCCACCCGGGGGTGGGTGGAGCAGTACTTC
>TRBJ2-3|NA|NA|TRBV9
CASSVGVTDTQYF
TGTGCCAGCAGCGTAGGCGTCACAGATACGCAGTATTTT
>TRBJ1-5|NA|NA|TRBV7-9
CASSSVGVGGNQPQHF
TGTGCCAGCAGCTCGGTAGGGGTTGGGGGCAATCAGCCCCAGCATTTT
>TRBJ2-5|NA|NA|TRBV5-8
CASSWRGLYEETQYF
TGTGCCAGCAGCTGGCGGGGTTTGTACGAAGAGACCCAGTACTTC
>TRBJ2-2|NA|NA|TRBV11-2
CASSHREGGANTGELFF
TGTGCCAGCAGCCACCGCGAGGGGGGGGCGAACACCGGGGAGCTGTTTTTT
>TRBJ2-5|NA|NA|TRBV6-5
CASTGGVQGWTQYF
TGTGCCAGCACTGGAGGGGTGCAGGGGTGGACCCAGTACTTC
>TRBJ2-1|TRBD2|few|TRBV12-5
CASGSRSGTSYNEQFF
TGTGCTAGTGGTTCTCGGAGCGGGACGTCCTACAATGAGCAGTTCTTC
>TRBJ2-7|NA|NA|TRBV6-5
CASSYSGSEQYF
TGTGCCAGCAGTTACTCAGGGAGCGAGCAGTACTTC
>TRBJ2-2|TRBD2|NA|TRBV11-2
CASSLTSGNTGELFF
TGTGCCAGCAGCTTAACTAGCGGGAACACCGGGGAGCTGTTTTTT
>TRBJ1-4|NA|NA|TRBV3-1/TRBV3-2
CASSQFPTNEKLFF
TGTGCCAGCAGCCAATTTCCAACTAATGAAAAACTGTTTTTT
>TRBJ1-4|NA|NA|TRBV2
CASLPGGGTIDEKLFF
TGTGCCAGCCTTCCGGGAGGCGGTACTATCGATGAAAAACTGTTTTTT
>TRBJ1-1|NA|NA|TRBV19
CASSWAGAGVSGNTEAFF
TGTGCCAGTAGTTGGGCGGGCGCAGGGGTCTCTGGGAACACTGAAGCTTTCTTT
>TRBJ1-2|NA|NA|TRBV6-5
CASSYSPDYGYTF
TGTGCCAGCAGTTACTCCCCTGACTATGGCTACACCTTC
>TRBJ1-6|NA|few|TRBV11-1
CASSLDAYSPLHF
TGTGCCAGCAGCTTAGACGCCTACTCACCCCTCCACTTT
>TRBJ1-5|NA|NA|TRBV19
CASTGGPGNQPQHF
TGTGCCAGTACCGGAGGACCGGGCAATCAGCCCCAGCATTTT
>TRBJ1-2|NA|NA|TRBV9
CASSAAGHSYGYTF
TGTGCCAGCAGCGCGGCGGGACATTCGTATGGCTACACCTTC
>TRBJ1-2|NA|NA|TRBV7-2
CASSLDLNYGYTF
TGTGCCAGCAGCTTAGACCTAAACTATGGCTACACCTTC
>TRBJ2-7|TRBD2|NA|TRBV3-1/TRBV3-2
CASSLQAGGGYEQYF
TGTGCCAGCAGCCTACAGGCGGGAGGAGGGTACGAGCAGTACTTC
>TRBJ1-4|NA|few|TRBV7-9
CASSIAGSGEKLFF
TGTGCCAGCAGTATTGCAGGGAGCGGTGAAAAACTGTTTTTT
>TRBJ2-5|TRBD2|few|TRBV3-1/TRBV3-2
CASSLSASGGKETQYF
TGTGCCAGCAGCCTTTCGGCTAGCGGGGGGAAAGAGACCCAGTACTTC
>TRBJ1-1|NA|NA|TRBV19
CASSNSLDGTEAFF
TGTGCCAGTAGTAATTCCCTTGATGGCACTGAAGCTTTCTTT
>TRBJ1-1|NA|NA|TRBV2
CASSKRTGAEAFF
TGTGCCAGCAGCAAGCGGACGGGCGCTGAAGCTTTCTTT
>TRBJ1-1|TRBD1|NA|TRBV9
CASSWGTENTEAFF
TGTGCCAGCAGCTGGGGGACAGAGAACACTGAAGCTTTCTTT
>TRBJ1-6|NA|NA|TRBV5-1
CASQPGSYNSPLHF
TGCGCCAGCCAACCGGGCTCCTATAATTCACCCCTCCACTTT
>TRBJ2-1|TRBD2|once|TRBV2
CASRSLAGLGEQFF
TGTGCCAGCAGATCTCTAGCGGGACTCGGTGAGCAGTTCTTC
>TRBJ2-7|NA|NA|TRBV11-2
CASSFGGEDEQYF
TGTGCCAGCAGCTTCGGAGGGGAGGACGAGCAGTACTTC
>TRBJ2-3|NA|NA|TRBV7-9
CASSLEPQDTQYF
TGTGCCAGCAGCTTAGAACCGCAGGATACGCAGTATTTT
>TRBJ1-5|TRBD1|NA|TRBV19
CASRTGEYSNQPQHF
TGTGCCAGTAGGACAGGGGAATATAGCAATCAGCCCCAGCATTTT
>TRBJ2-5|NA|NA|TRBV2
CASRVDAVGTQYF
TGTGCCAGCAGGGTAGACGCTGTGGGGACCCAGTACTTC